The T cell receptor (beta chain) described here comes from a study of OX40 agonist ivuxolimab in advanced cancers. In the study overall: Patients were treated with intravenous ivuxolimab, dosed at 0.01 to 10 mg/kg and infused every 2 weeks.

Clones were read by immunoSEQ multiplex PCR, and TCRdb kept only the in-frame ones, dropping some. The table shows roughly 60,000 clones, with 84% occurring only once. Trimming stripped 1 base from V and 2 bases from J, with 12 bases between. The CDR3 length is 16 residues. Germline CDR1 LGHNA, CDR2 YNFKEQ. V is TRBV4-2 and J is TRBJ2-1, with D perhaps TRBD2 (6 bases). The sample was CD4+ or CD8+ T cells sorted from blood, taken in a trial of the OX40 agonist ivuxolimab. The source of this sequence is an adult with an advanced solid tumor such as melanoma, head and neck, liver or kidney cancer. CDR3 nucleotide sequence: TGTGCCAGCAGCCAAGTAGGAGCGGGCCCCTACAATGAGCAGTTCTTC. This gives the protein CASSQVGAGPYNEQFF.